The present entry profiles one TCR beta chain with its context. What it binds is not known. The sample originates from a study of cytomegalovirus exposure and HLA in healthy donors. Looking at the study overall: In an earlier analysis, 95 million to 140 million unique TCR beta sequences were found from some 200 million T cells.

Unmatched junction bases numbered 1, after V lost 3 bases and J lost 1 base. This CDR3 is built from 14 residues. CDR1 is SGDLS and CDR2 is YYNGEE in the germline V gene. The PCR employed 60 Vbeta primers together with 13 Jbeta primers. Sequencing used immunoSEQ multiplex PCR; TCRdb keeps in-frame clones, though not all of them. The table has 80,000 to 100,000 clones, roughly 70% seen once. Study-level findings and limits: The CMV antigen specificity of a few CMV-associated chains was confirmed through in vitro analysis.

This TCR derives from a man aged 50 or older in good health and CMV-seronegative. Sequencing was performed on PBMCs. The chain has TRBV9 and TRBJ1-5; 7 nucleotides align to TRBD1. The CDR3 nucleotides read TGTGCCAGCAGCGCGACAGGGAGCAATCAGCCCCAGCATTTT. Its protein is CASSATGSNQPQHF.